The 2 T cell receptor beta chains below come from one sample, sequenced in a study of T cell repertoires in cytomegalovirus infection. Via MiXCR, TCRdb re-called the reads, giving one row per CDR3 protein. The sample consists of 170,000 or so distinct CDR3 sequences, about 18% of them appearing once. Sample: CD8+ T cells from PBMCs. Source of these receptors: a human donor in good health (CMV status not recorded). Some clones in this sample may be carry-over from other donors' samples.

This clonotype was seen only a few times. Written as DNA, the CDR3 is TGTGCCAGCAGCTTAAGGGGGGGAAGCACCGGGGAGCTGTTTTTT. Residues: CASSLRGGSTGELFF. The chain couples TRBV7-3 to TRBJ2-2, with 7 bases that match TRBD2. The CDR3 runs to 15 residues. Germline lookup yields CDR1 SGHTA and CDR2 FQGTGA. With 1 base clipped from V and 4 bases from J, the junction kept 3 bases outside the gene matches.

The chain has TRBV29-1 and TRBJ2-1, with 9 bases aligning to TRBD1. CDR3 length: 14 amino acids. The V and J ends lost 6 bases and 7 bases, in that order; junction bases with no gene match: 10. CDR1 is SQVTM, CDR2 ANQGSEA, per germline. The CDR3 is CSVRYRDRANEQFF. CDR3 nucleotide sequence: TGCAGCGTAAGGTACCGGGACAGGGCTAATGAGCAGTTCTTC.